This T cell receptor beta chain was profiled in a study of CD8+ T cells in alopecia areata. The CDR3 consists of 13 residues. From germline, CDR1 is MNHEY and CDR2 SVGAGI. V lost 7 bases, J lost 6 bases, and 13 bases lay in between. Extracted RNA was reverse transcribed, and the resulting cDNA served as sequencing template. Some clones are missing from TCRdb's copy, which holds only in-frame ones; the method was immunoSEQ multiplex PCR. This sample has about 200,000 clones, with about 61% found just once. The chain uses TRBV6-5 and TRBJ1-5; D is possibly TRBD1 (6 bases). The clonotype was recovered from a human donor in good health. Sequenced material: CD8+ T cells sorted from blood. CDR3 amino acids: CASTAGAGQPQHF. The CDR3 region has the DNA TGTGCCAGCACCGCAGGGGCGGGTCAGCCCCAGCATTTT.